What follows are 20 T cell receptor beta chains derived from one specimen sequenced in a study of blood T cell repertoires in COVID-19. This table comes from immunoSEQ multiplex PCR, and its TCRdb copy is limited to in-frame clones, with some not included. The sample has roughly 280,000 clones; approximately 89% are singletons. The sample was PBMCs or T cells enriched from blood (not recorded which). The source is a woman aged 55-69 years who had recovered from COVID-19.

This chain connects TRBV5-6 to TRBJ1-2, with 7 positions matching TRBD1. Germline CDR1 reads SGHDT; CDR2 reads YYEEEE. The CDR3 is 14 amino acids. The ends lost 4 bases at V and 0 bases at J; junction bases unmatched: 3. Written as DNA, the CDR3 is TGTGCCAGCAGCCGGACAGGCCCTAACTATGGCTACACCTTC. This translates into CASSRTGPNYGYTF.

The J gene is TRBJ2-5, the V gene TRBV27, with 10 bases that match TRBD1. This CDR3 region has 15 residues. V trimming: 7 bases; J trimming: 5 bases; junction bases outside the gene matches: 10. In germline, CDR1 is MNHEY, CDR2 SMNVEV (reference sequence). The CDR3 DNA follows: TGTGCCAGCACCAGTTCCGGGACAGGGGTCGAGACCCAGTACTTC. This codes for CASTSSGTGVETQYF.

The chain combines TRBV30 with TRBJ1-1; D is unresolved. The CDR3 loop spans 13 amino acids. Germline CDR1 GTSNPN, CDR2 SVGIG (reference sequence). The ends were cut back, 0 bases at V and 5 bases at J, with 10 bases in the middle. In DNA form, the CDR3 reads TGTGCCTGGAGTGTAGGGAGACCGACTGAAGCTTTCTTT. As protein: CAWSVGRPTEAFF.

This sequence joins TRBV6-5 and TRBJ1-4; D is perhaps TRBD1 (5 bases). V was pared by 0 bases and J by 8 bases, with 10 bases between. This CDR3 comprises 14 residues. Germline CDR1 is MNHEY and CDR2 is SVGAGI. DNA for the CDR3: TGTGCCAGCAGTTACTCCTGGGGCAGAGAAAAACTGTTTTTT. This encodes CASSYSWGREKLFF.

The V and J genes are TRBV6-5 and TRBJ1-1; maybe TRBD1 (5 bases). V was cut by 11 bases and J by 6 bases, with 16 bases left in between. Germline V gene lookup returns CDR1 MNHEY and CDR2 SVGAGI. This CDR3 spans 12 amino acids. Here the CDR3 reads CAGGTGNAEAFF. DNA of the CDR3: TGTGCCGGGGGGACTGGGAATGCTGAAGCTTTCTTT.

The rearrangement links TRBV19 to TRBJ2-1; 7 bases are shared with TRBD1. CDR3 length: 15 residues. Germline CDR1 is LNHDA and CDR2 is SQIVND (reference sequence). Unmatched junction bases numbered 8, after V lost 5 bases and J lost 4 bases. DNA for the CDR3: TGTGCCAGTAGTCCTACAGGGGACCCATACAATGAGCAGTTCTTC. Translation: CASSPTGDPYNEQFF.

CDR3 nucleotides: TGTGCCAGCTCACCCTCCTCCGGGGGGGAGCTGTTTTTT. This translates into CASSPSSGGELFF. The chain carries TRBV18 and TRBJ2-2; D is undetermined. The germline CDR1 and CDR2 sequences are KGHSH and LQKENI. Trimming shortened V by 3 bases and J by 8 bases, and 10 bases separated the two germline ends. The CDR3 length is 13 residues.

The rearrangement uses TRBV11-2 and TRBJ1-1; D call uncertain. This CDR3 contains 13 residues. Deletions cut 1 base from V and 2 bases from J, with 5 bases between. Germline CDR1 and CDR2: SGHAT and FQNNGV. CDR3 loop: CASSLARNTEAFF. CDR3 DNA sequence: TGTGCCAGCAGCTTAGCCAGAAACACTGAAGCTTTCTTT.

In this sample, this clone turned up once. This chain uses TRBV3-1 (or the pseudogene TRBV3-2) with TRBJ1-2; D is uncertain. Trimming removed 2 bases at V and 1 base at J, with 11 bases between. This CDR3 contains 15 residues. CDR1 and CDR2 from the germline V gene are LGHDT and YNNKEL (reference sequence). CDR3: CASSQLTEFNYGYTF. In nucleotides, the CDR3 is TGTGCCAGCAGCCAATTAACAGAATTTAACTATGGCTACACCTTC.

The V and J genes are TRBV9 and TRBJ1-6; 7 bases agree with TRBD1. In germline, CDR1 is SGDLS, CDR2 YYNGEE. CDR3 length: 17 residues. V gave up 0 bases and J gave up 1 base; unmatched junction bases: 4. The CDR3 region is CASSVGQGVSYNSPLHF. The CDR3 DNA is TGTGCCAGCAGCGTAGGTCAGGGGGTATCCTATAATTCACCCCTCCACTTT.

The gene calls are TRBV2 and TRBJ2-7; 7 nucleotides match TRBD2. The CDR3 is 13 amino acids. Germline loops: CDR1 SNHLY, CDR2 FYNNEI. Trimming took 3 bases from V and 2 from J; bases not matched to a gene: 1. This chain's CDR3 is CASSEGGTYEQYF. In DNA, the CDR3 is TGTGCCAGCAGTGAGGGGGGGACCTACGAGCAGTACTTC.

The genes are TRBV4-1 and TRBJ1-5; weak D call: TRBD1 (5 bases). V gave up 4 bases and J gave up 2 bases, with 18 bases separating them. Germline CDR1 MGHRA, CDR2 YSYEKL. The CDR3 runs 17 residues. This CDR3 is CASSPFGGVGGNQPQHF. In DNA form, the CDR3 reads TGCGCCAGCAGCCCTTTCGGGGGGGTTGGTGGCAATCAGCCCCAGCATTTT.

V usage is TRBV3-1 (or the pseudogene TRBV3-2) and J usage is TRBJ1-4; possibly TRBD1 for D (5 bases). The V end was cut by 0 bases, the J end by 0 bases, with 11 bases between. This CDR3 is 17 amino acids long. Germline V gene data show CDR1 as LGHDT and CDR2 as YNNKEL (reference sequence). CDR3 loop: CASSQERQTSTNEKLFF. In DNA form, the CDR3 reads TGTGCCAGCAGCCAAGAAAGACAGACCTCAACTAATGAAAAACTGTTTTTT.

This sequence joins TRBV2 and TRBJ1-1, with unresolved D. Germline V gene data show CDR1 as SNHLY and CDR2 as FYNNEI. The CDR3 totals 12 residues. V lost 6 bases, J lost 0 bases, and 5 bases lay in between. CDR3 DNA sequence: TGTGCCAGCAGGCCAGTGAACACTGAAGCTTTCTTT. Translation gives CASRPVNTEAFF. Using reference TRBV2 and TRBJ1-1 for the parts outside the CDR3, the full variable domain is EPEVTQTPSHQVTQMGQEVILRCVPISNHLYFYWYRQILGQKVEFLVSFYNNEISEKSEIFDDQFSVERPDGSNFTLKIRSTKLEDSAMYFCASRPVNTEAFFGQGTRLTVV.

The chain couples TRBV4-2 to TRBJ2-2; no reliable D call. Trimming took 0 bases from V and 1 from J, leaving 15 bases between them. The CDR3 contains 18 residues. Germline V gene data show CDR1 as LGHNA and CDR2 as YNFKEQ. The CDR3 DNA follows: TGTGCCAGCAGCCAAGATGACCTTCGCGGAAAGAACACCGGGGAGCTGTTTTTT. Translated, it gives CASSQDDLRGKNTGELFF.

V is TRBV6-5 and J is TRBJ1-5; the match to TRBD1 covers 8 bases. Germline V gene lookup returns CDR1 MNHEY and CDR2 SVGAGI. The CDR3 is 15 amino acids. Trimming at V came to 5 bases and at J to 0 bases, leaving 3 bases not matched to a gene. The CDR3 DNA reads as TGTGCCAGCAGTAGGACAGGGCGTAGCAATCAGCCCCAGCATTTT. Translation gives CASSRTGRSNQPQHF.

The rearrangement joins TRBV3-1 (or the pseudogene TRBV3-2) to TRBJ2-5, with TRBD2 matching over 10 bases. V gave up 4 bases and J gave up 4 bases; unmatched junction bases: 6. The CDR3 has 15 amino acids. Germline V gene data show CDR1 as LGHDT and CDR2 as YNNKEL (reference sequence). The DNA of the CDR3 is TGTGCCAGCAGCCGCGGCCGGACTAGCGGAGAGACCCAGTACTTC. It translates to CASSRGRTSGETQYF.

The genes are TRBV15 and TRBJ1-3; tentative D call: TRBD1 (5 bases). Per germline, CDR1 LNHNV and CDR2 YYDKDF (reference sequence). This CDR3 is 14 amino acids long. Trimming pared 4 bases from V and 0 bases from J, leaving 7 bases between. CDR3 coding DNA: TGTGCCACCAGCACCGACAGCTCTGGAAACACCATATATTTT. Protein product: CATSTDSSGNTIYF.

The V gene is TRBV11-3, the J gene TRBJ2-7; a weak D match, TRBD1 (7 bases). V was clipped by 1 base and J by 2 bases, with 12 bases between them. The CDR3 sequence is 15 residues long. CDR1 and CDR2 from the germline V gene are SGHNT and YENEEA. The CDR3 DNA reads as TGTGCCAGCAGCTTAGTCCAGGGGGAGGCCTACGAGCAGTACTTC. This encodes CASSLVQGEAYEQYF.

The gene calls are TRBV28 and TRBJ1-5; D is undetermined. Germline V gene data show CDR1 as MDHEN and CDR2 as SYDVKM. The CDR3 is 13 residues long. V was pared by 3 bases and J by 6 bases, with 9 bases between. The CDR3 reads CASSFEGTQPQHF. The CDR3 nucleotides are TGTGCCAGCAGTTTTGAGGGAACTCAGCCCCAGCATTTT.